The T cell receptor beta chain described here comes from a study of vaccination effects on CD4 cells after COVID-19 (dated by TCRdb to 2022 to 2024). Concerning the study at large: To identify antigen-specific CD4+ T cell clonotypes by their expansion, the ViraFEST assay first stimulated PBMC with viral peptide pools and then applied TCR sequencing. Participants received two doses of either the BNT162b2 or the mRNA-1273 mRNA SARS-CoV-2 vaccine. Each well held two million PBMC cultured in IMDM containing around 5.1% human AB serum, 8.5 to 10 IU/ml IL-2 and gentamicin, along with roughly 10 ug/ml peptides. SARS-CoV-2 spike-specific CD4+ TCR repertoires were compared before and after mRNA vaccination in COVID-19 convalescent patients and in infection-naive vaccine recipients. Altogether, some 11 COVID-19 convalescent patients and a few SARS-CoV-2-naive healthy vaccine recipients made up the full study. Cultures from other donors in the study were sequenced using the Oncomine TCR Beta short-read assay on an Illumina iSeq 100. General study outcomes and caveats: Both infection-induced and vaccine-induced clones contracted markedly at late post-vaccination timepoints, which is consistent with waning T cell responses. In healthy vaccine recipients, vaccine-induced clones were almost all SARS-CoV-2 mono-reactive, with only 1 of 255 cross-reactive with common cold coronaviruses. The study was limited by a small number of convalescent patients, and early post-infection timepoints were lacking.

The CDR3 measures 13 amino acids from cysteine to phenylalanine. Only the CDR3 region is kept as DNA, spanning 39 bases read in frame from base 1. CDR1 and CDR2 are drawn from the germline V gene: KGHSH, LQKENI. V loses 5 bases, J loses 6 bases, and the germline ends lie 13 bases apart. By sample share, this clone is medium-sized (0.01 to 0.1%). Its binding antigen is unknown. No much larger clone exists at a distance of one base, and base qualities are not known. After less than 13 days of culture, CD4+ T cells were isolated with the EasySep CD4+ T cell isolation kit. Negative nucleocapsid antibody results before and after vaccination confirmed that the healthy vaccine recipients had no prior SARS-CoV-2 infection. On days 3 and 7, half of the culture medium was replaced with fresh IL-2-containing medium. Unless otherwise noted, each peptide stimulation condition was cultured in triplicate wells. PBMC were separated from whole blood using Ficoll-Paque Plus gradient centrifugation and were then either cryopreserved at -140C or used fresh. Genomic DNA was extracted from cultured CD4+ T cells with the QIAamp micro DNA kit.

The library was obtained by the immunoSEQ multiplex PCR assay. DNA from the cultured and isolated CD4+ T cells underwent TCR beta CDR3 sequencing. On the authors' methods: The analysis removed non-productive TCR sequences, trimmed reads to the CDR3 region, and retained only CDR3s that were 7 or more amino acids long. The MANAFEST web app was used to pick out antigen-specific clonotypes by comparing their expansion in peptide wells with that in reference cultures. Positive clones required FDR<0.05 expansion versus reference and all other wells, odds ratio above 5, and frequency above 0.1% in two replicate wells. A clonotype was called cross-reactive if it was significantly expanded both in SARS-CoV-2 spike wells and in at least one common cold coronavirus spike condition. CDR3 similarity was assessed by Levenshtein distance with the stringdist R package, and unrooted trees were built with ape in R 3.6.1. Not all clones reach the TCRdb copy of this immuneACCESS table, which keeps in-frame sequences only. Checked studies attribute under half of the gap to unresolved V genes and leave the rest unexplained. V, J and clone size derive from that table, while D and trimming were established from the DNA sequence. The sample records over 45,000 clones, 60% to 85% of which are singletons. The biggest ten clones account for around 3.3% of the sample.

The receptor was derived from a human donor who received a COVID-19 vaccine. The specimen was CD4+ T cells from PBMCs cultured without peptide, collected before COVID-19 vaccination. This receptor chain uses TRBV18 and TRBJ1-2; a weak D assignment points to TRBD1 (6 bases agree). The CDR3 is CASSEQGLDGYTF. DNA sequence: TGTGCCAGCTCAGAACAGGGTTTGGATGGCTACACCTTC.